A single sample gave rise to the 5 T cell receptor beta chains below, sequenced in a study of blood T cell repertoires in COVID-19. The repertoire was sequenced with immunoSEQ multiplex PCR; TCRdb's copy has only in-frame clones and lacks some. The profile shows 150,000 or so clones, roughly nine tenths of them singletons. The sample taken for sequencing was peripheral blood. The receptor source for this set is a man aged 18 to 30 with COVID-19, enrolled during active disease.

The J gene is TRBJ2-7, the V gene TRBV6-2 or TRBV6-3, with 7 bases aligning to TRBD2. This CDR3 contains 15 residues. Germline V gives CDR1 MNHEY, CDR2 SVGEGT. J lost 3 bases, V lost 2 bases, and 7 bases had no gene match. The CDR3 loop is CASSYVGLGYYEQYF. Here the CDR3 DNA reads TGTGCCAGCAGTTACGTAGGACTAGGCTACTACGAGCAGTACTTC.

In its sample, this clone was seen once. This chain links TRBV19 with TRBJ2-3; TRBD2 is a possible D gene (5 bases). With 6 bases removed from V and 2 bases from J, the gap between germline ends came to 9 bases. The CDR3 runs to 13 residues. Germline CDR1 and CDR2: LNHDA and SQIVND (reference sequence). The CDR3 reads CASRDFFTDTQYF. CDR3 sequence (DNA): TGTGCCAGTAGGGACTTCTTCACAGATACGCAGTATTTT.

This chain connects TRBV24-1 to TRBJ2-5; D not certain. V was cut by 4 bases and J by 0 bases, with 5 bases left in between. Germline-derived CDR1 and CDR2 are KGHDR and SFDVKD. The CDR3 has 13 amino acids. CDR3 nucleotides: TGTGCCACCAGTGAATTCTACCAAGAGACCCAGTACTTC. Encoded protein: CATSEFYQETQYF.

The chain is built from TRBV10-1 and TRBJ2-7; 9 bases map to TRBD2. With V trimmed by 6 bases and J by 2 bases, 2 bases remained unmatched. Germline V gene sequence: CDR1 WNHNN, CDR2 SYGVQD (reference sequence). This CDR3 is 13 amino acids long. The CDR3 is CASSPSGTYEQYF. CDR3 in DNA: TGCGCCAGCAGCCCTAGCGGGACCTACGAGCAGTACTTC.

The chain has TRBV19 and TRBJ2-6, with 8 nucleotides matching TRBD1. The CDR3 length is 16 residues. The germline V gene encodes CDR1 LNHDA and CDR2 SQIVND (reference sequence). V shed 9 bases and J 0 bases; nucleotides not matched to a gene: 7. CDR3 DNA sequence: TGTGCCAGCCGGGACAGGTTACACTCTGGGGCCAACGTCCTGACTTTC. Its translation is CASRDRLHSGANVLTF.